This T cell receptor (beta chain) appears in the sequencing data of a study of T cell repertoires in cytomegalovirus infection. Study background: Signatures in public TCR beta sequences pointed to both CMV infection and matching HLA type.

CDR1 is SEHNR and CDR2 is FQNEAQ in the germline V gene (reference sequence). The CDR3 is 15 residues long. Trimming at V came to 4 bases and at J to 3 bases, leaving 9 bases not matched to a gene. A single record per CDR3 protein comes from TCRdb applying MiXCR to the reads. The sample comprises approximately 150,000 distinct CDR3 sequences, 17% of which are singletons, and 18% rests with the top ten. To note about this clonotype: Its antigen is still unknown.

Study-wide results and limits: The cumulative frequency of public TCR beta families distinguished individuals who carried CMV together with the relevant HLA. HLA-C-restricted CMV-specific TCR beta clonotypes prevailed in the ex vivo response.

The specimen sequenced was CD8+ T cells from PBMCs. This TCR was sampled from a human donor in good health (CMV status not recorded). Some clones in this sample may be carry-over from other donors' samples. The chain is built from TRBV7-9 and TRBJ2-7, with TRBD1 matching over 7 bases. CDR3 loop: CASSSRQGIYYEQYF. CDR3 DNA sequence: TGTGCCAGCAGCTCCAGACAGGGCATCTACTACGAGCAGTACTTC.